This passage covers 10 T cell receptor beta chains from one sample sequenced in a study of radiotherapy plus CTLA-4 blockade in lung cancer. Assay: immunoSEQ multiplex PCR; the TCRdb copy retains only in-frame clones and omits some. The repertoire includes about 120,000 clones, more than 80% of them detected once, and just under 7% sits in the top ten. Here the sequenced sample was peripheral blood, taken from a patient treated with radiotherapy plus ipilimumab. The receptors derive from a human donor with non-small cell lung cancer that progressed on radiotherapy plus ipilimumab.

The chain employs TRBV2 and TRBJ1-5; 8 nucleotides line up with TRBD1. Germline trimming cut 4 bases from V and 7 bases from J; bases unmatched to any gene: 6. Germline V gene data show CDR1 as SNHLY and CDR2 as FYNNEI. This CDR3 is built from 14 residues. The CDR3, as DNA: TGTGCCAGCAGTGCTACAGGGGGTAGCCAGCCCCAGCATTTT. Protein sequence: CASSATGGSQPQHF.

The chain combines TRBV11-2 with TRBJ2-7; TRBD1 is a possible D gene (6 bases). This CDR3 has 15 residues. Germline V gives CDR1 SGHAT, CDR2 FQNNGV. Trimming removed 0 bases at V and 6 bases at J, with 15 bases between. In DNA form, the CDR3 reads TGTGCCAGCAGCTTAGAGGGCAGGGGAGTAGGCGAGCAGTACTTC. Protein sequence: CASSLEGRGVGEQYF.

The genes are TRBV6-5 and TRBJ2-7; TRBD1 matches at 8 bases. The CDR3 has 15 amino acids. The germline gives CDR1 MNHEY, CDR2 SVGAGI. V was pared by 6 bases and J by 4 bases, with 11 bases of the junction left unmatched. The CDR3 coding sequence is TGTGCCAGCAGCACAACGGACAGGGAGGCTTACGAGCAGTACTTC. It codes for CASSTTDREAYEQYF.

This chain uses TRBV14 with TRBJ2-1, with D perhaps matching TRBD1 (5 bases). From germline, CDR1 is SGHDN and CDR2 FVKESK. The CDR3 runs 16 residues. V lost 0 bases and J 5 bases, leaving 14 bases between the germline ends. The CDR3 DNA follows: TGTGCCAGCAGCCAAGAAATAGGCAGGGTGGACAATGAGCAGTTCTTC. Translation gives CASSQEIGRVDNEQFF.

The J gene is TRBJ2-5, the V gene TRBV29-1; D gene unclear. V was trimmed by 4 bases and J by 1 base, leaving 7 bases between them. Germline-derived CDR1 and CDR2 are SQVTM and ANQGSEA. CDR3 size: 12 residues. The CDR3 here is CSVGLAQETQYF. The CDR3 DNA is TGCAGCGTTGGATTAGCCCAAGAGACCCAGTACTTC.

The rearrangement links TRBV21-1 to TRBJ2-1. TRBV21-1 is a listed pseudogene. The CDR3 is made up of 20 amino acids. DNA of the CDR3: TGTGCCAGCAGCAAAGGAAAGGGGGGAGGCGCGACGAGCTCCTACAATGAGCAGTTCTTC. Protein product: CASSKGKGGGATSSYNEQFF.

This chain joins TRBV5-1 and TRBJ2-7; no definite D call. Trimming took 4 bases from V and 0 from J, leaving 17 bases between them. This CDR3 is built from 16 residues. In germline, CDR1 is SGHRS, CDR2 YFSETQ. In nucleotides, the CDR3 is TGCGCCAGCAGCCGGCTGGGCTACGGTGACTCCTACGAGCAGTACTTC. Its translation is CASSRLGYGDSYEQYF. The variable domain in full, with the rest retrieved from reference TRBV5-1 and TRBJ2-7, is KAGVTQTPRYLIKTRGQQVTLSCSPISGHRSVSWYQQTPGQGLQFLFEYFSETQRNKGNFPGRFSGRQFSNSRSEMNVSTLELGDSALYLCASSRLGYGDSYEQYFGPGTRLTVT.

On this clone: The sample contains more than one DNA sequence encoding this CDR3. This chain joins TRBV10-1 and TRBJ2-7, with D unresolved. V was shortened by 3 bases and J by 3 bases, with 3 bases between the two germline ends. Germline CDR1 is WNHNN and CDR2 is SYGVQD (reference sequence). The CDR3 extends over 11 amino acids. CDR3 loop: CASSDGYEQYF. In nucleotides, the CDR3 is TGCGCCAGCAGTGACGGCTACGAGCAGTACTTC.

This sequence joins TRBV18 and TRBJ2-1; D may be TRBD1 or TRBD2 (5 bases each). The CDR3 extends over 14 amino acids. The V end lost 6 bases, the J end lost 7 bases, and 16 bases lay between the germline ends. CDR1 and CDR2 from the germline V gene are KGHSH and LQKENI. The CDR3 protein is CASSSGTAVNEQFF. The CDR3 nucleotides are TGTGCCAGCTCCTCCGGGACGGCTGTGAATGAGCAGTTCTTC. Based on the CDR3 plus reference TRBV18 and TRBJ2-1, the full variable domain is NAGVMQNPRHLVRRRGQEARLRCSPMKGHSHVYWYRQLPEEGLKFMVYLQKENIIDESGMPKERFSAEFPKEGPSILRIQQVVRGDSAAYFCASSSGTAVNEQFFGPGTRLTVL.

This chain joins TRBV5-1 and TRBJ2-5; perhaps D is TRBD1 or TRBD2 (5 bases each). V was pared by 0 bases and J by 5 bases, with 14 bases between. Germline loops: CDR1 SGHRS, CDR2 YFSETQ. The CDR3 sequence is 15 residues long. The CDR3 reads CASSLEGTPGETQYF. Written as DNA, the CDR3 is TGCGCCAGCAGCTTGGAGGGGACGCCCGGGGAGACCCAGTACTTC.